The next 12 T cell receptor beta chains were all read from a single sample in a study of vaccination and CD4 T cells after COVID-19. For these receptors, no antigen is known. Described treatment: approximately nine-day PBMC culture with coronavirus spike peptide pools or control peptides (ViraFEST assay). Scientists ran DNA taken from cultured CD4+ T cells through the Oncomine TCR Beta short-read assay for sequencing. TCRdb re-analysed the PCR reads in MiXCR, keeping a single row per CDR3 protein. The sample consists of thousands of distinct CDR3 sequences, around 58% of them appearing once. The sample consisted of CD4+ T cells from blood, cultured in vitro. These receptors were collected from a human donor who had recovered from COVID-19.

This clonotype was seen a few times. The chain is built from TRBV7-2 and TRBJ2-7; 8 bases are a match to TRBD2. CDR3 size: 14 residues. The V gene's germline CDR1 is SGHTA and CDR2 FQGNSA. The V segment lost 4 bases and the J segment 4 bases; nucleotides outside the gene matches: 6. This chain's CDR3 is CASSSYLAGYEQYF. The CDR3 DNA sequence: TGTGCCAGCAGCTCCTACCTAGCGGGTTACGAGCAGTACTTC.

Here the CDR3 reads CASSEEIYGYTF. The CDR3 DNA reads as TGTGCCAGCAGTGAAGAGATCTATGGCTACACCTTC. V is TRBV6-1 and J is TRBJ1-2, with unresolved D. The CDR3 spans 12 residues. Germline V gene data show CDR1 as MNHNS and CDR2 as SASEGT. Deletions cut 1 base from V and 4 bases from J, with 4 bases between.

The CDR3 reads CASSNRDKVNGNTIYF. Here the CDR3 DNA reads TGTGCCAGCAGCAACCGGGACAAAGTCAATGGAAACACCATATATTTT. The chain couples TRBV21-1 to TRBJ1-3; the table assigns TRBD1, which was not confirmed against the DNA. TRBV21-1 is assigned pseudogene status. The CDR3 totals 16 residues.

The gene calls are TRBV2 and TRBJ2-1, with D perhaps TRBD2 (6 bases). The CDR3 sequence is 14 residues long. Germline V gene lookup returns CDR1 SNHLY and CDR2 FYNNEI. Trimming removed 7 bases at V and 6 bases at J, with 16 bases between. The CDR3 spells CASNYGGPANEQFF. The CDR3 nucleotides read TGTGCCAGCAATTACGGGGGTCCGGCCAATGAGCAGTTCTTC. Supplemented by reference TRBV2 and TRBJ2-1, the full variable domain reads EPEVTQTPSHQVTQMGQEVILRCVPISNHLYFYWYRQILGQKVEFLVSFYNNEISEKSEIFDDQFSVERPDGSNFTLKIRSTKLEDSAMYFCASNYGGPANEQFFGPGTRLTVL.

CDR3 coding DNA: TGCAGTGCTAGTGGGGAGGGATCGTCCTATAATTCACCCCTCCACTTT. Protein: CSASGEGSSYNSPLHF. The chain is built from TRBV20-1 and TRBJ1-6, with D uncertain. The CDR3 sequence is 16 residues long. CDR1 is DFQATT and CDR2 is SNEGSKA in the germline V gene (reference sequence). Trimming removed 3 bases at V and 1 base at J, with 13 bases between.

This clonotype occurred once. V is TRBV28 and J is TRBJ1-1; D remains ambiguous. CDR1 and CDR2 from the germline V gene are MDHEN and SYDVKM. V lost 6 bases, J lost 4 bases, and 15 bases lay in between. The CDR3 length is 14 residues. The CDR3 DNA is TGTGCCAGCAGCTCGGGGAGCAGCCTCACTGAAGCTTTCTTT. It encodes CASSSGSSLTEAFF.

This clonotype was counted between two and nine times. CDR3 nucleotides: TGTGCCAGCAGTTTTGGACAGGGACGATATGGCTACACCTTC. This sequence encodes CASSFGQGRYGYTF. This chain connects TRBV27 to TRBJ1-2, with 8 bases fitting TRBD1. V trimming: 3 bases; J trimming: 5 bases; junction bases outside the gene matches: 5. Germline values: CDR1 MNHEY, CDR2 SMNVEV (reference sequence). This CDR3 is built from 14 residues.

The chain joins TRBV5-4 to TRBJ2-7; 8 nucleotides match TRBD2. CDR1 SGHNT and CDR2 YYREEE come from the germline V gene (reference sequence). The V segment lost 0 bases and the J segment 3 bases; nucleotides outside the gene matches: 5. This CDR3 region has 15 residues. CDR3 DNA: TGTGCCAGCAGCTTGGGGAGCGGGAGTTTCTACGAGCAGTACTTC. This encodes CASSLGSGSFYEQYF.

The chain links TRBV7-9 to TRBJ2-4, with TRBD1 matching 9 bases. V gave up 1 base and J gave up 6 bases; unmatched junction bases: 4. Germline CDR1 and CDR2: SEHNR and FQNEAQ (reference sequence). CDR3 length: 15 residues. CDR3 DNA: TGTGCCAGCAGCTTAGGGACAGGGGAAGTAAACATTCAGTACTTC. It specifies CASSLGTGEVNIQYF.

This clonotype has more than one count but fewer than ten. This chain joins TRBV27 and TRBJ2-2; 7 positions match TRBD1. The ends lost 6 bases at V and 5 bases at J; junction bases unmatched: 9. Germline V gives CDR1 MNHEY, CDR2 SMNVEV (reference sequence). This CDR3 is 15 amino acids long. The CDR3 is CASRLGPTGTGELFF. CDR3 DNA sequence: TGTGCCAGCAGGTTAGGTCCGACAGGGACCGGGGAGCTGTTTTTT.

The chain links TRBV10-3 to TRBJ2-1; D is unresolved. Looked up from germline, CDR1 is ENHRY and CDR2 is SYGVKD. V was trimmed by 7 bases and J by 10 bases, leaving 11 bases between them. The CDR3 sequence is 11 residues long. The CDR3 sequence: CAITDAYEQFF. In DNA form, the CDR3 reads TGTGCCATCACCGATGCCTACGAGCAGTTCTTC.

Relative to its sample, this clonotype is medium-sized. The chain couples TRBV12-3 or TRBV12-4 to TRBJ1-2; D might be TRBD1 (5 bases). Trimming took 3 bases from V and 2 from J, leaving 10 bases between them. The CDR3 covers 14 residues. CDR3 in DNA: TGTGCCAGCAGTTTGAACAGGAAGAACTATGGCTACACCTTC. It codes for CASSLNRKNYGYTF.